The sample holds a few counts of the clone carrying this T cell receptor (beta chain). What it binds is not known. The source of the sample is a study of beta chain features in type 1 diabetes. General study results and limits: The study found that naive, central memory and Treg TCRB repertoires appeared more similar in patients than in healthy donors. Among all four CD4+ subsets, Type 1 diabetes patients had TCRB CDR3s that were moderately but significantly shorter. No resolution was reached here on whether HLA type influences TCRB rearrangement. Junctions at VDJ sites from type 1 diabetes patients had fewer insertions and more deletions.

Trimming stripped 3 bases from V and 4 bases from J, with 19 bases between. This CDR3 has 16 residues. CDR1 is SGHRS and CDR2 is YFSETQ in the germline V gene. Sequencing targeted expressed TCRB transcripts, as all isolated RNA had been reverse transcribed. This table comes from immunoSEQ multiplex PCR, and its TCRdb copy is limited to in-frame clones, with some not included. In the table there are 200,000 to 300,000 clones, roughly an eighth of which are singletons. This clonotype was sampled from a woman aged 35 to 49 in good health. Sequencing used naive CD4+ T cells from blood. The chain carries TRBV5-1 and TRBJ2-5, with D possibly matching TRBD2 (7 bases). The CDR3 DNA reads as TGCGCCAGCAGCTCTTTAAGATCGGGGGGCGGAGAGACCCAGTACTTC. Amino acids: CASSSLRSGGGETQYF.